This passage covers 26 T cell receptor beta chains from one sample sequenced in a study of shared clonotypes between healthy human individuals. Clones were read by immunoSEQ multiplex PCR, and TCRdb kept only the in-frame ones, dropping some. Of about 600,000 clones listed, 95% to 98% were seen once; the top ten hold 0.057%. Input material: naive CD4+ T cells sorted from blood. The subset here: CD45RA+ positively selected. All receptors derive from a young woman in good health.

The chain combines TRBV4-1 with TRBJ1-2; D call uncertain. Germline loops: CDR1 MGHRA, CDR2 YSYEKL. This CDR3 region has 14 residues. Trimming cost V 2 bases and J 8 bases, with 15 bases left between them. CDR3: CASSQPTRTHGYTF. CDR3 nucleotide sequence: TGCGCCAGCAGCCAACCTACGCGGACCCACGGCTACACCTTC.

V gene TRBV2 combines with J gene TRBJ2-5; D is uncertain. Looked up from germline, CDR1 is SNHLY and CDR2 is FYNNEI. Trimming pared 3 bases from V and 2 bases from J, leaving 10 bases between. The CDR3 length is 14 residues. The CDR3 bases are TGTGCCAGCAGTGATGTTGCCAGTCAAGAGACCCAGTACTTC. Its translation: CASSDVASQETQYF.

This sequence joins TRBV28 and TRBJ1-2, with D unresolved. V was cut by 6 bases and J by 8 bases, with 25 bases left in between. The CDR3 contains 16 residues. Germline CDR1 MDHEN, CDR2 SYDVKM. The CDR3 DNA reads TGTGCCAGCAGCAGTCCCCGGACTGACTCCTATTACGGCTACACCTTC. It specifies CASSSPRTDSYYGYTF.

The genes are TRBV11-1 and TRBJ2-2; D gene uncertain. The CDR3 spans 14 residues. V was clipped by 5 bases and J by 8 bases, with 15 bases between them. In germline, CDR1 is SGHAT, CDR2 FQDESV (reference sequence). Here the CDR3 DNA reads TGTGCCAGCAGCGACCGGGTCCCTAGGGGGGAGCTGTTTTTT. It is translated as CASSDRVPRGELFF.

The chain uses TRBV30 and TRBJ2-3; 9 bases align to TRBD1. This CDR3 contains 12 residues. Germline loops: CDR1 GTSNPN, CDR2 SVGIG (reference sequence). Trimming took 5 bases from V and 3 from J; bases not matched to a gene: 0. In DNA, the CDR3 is TGTGCCTGGGGACAGGGGACAGATACGCAGTATTTT. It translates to CAWGQGTDTQYF.

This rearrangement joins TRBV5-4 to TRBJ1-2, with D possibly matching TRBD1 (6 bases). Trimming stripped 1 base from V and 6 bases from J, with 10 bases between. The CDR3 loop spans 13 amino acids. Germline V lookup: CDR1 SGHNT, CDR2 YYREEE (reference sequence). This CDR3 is CASSLPRTDGYTF. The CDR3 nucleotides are TGTGCCAGCAGCTTGCCAAGGACAGATGGCTACACCTTC.

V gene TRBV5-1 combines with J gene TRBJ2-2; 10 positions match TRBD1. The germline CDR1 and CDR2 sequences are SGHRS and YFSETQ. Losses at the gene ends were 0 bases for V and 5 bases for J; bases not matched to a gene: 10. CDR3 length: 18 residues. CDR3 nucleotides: TGCGCCAGCAGCTTGGGGGCCTCCGGGACAGGGGAGACCGGGGAGCTGTTTTTT. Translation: CASSLGASGTGETGELFF.

The CDR3 loop reads CASSLGSGSSYEQYF. The CDR3, as DNA: TGTGCCAGCAGCTTAGGCAGCGGGAGTTCCTACGAGCAGTACTTC. The chain carries TRBV7-2 and TRBJ2-7, with 8 bases that match TRBD2. CDR3 size: 15 residues. V gave up 1 base and J gave up 1 base; unmatched junction bases: 3. Looked up from germline, CDR1 is SGHTA and CDR2 is FQGNSA.

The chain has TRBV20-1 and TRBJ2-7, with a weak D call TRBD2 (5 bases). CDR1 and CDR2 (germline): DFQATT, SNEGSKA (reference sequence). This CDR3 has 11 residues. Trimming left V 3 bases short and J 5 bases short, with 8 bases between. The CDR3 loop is CSASAGHEQYF. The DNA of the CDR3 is TGCAGTGCTAGCGCGGGCCACGAGCAGTACTTC.

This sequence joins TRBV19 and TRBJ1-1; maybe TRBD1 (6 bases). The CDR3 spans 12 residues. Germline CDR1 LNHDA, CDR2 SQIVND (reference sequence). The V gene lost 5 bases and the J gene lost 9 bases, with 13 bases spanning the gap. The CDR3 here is CASSFGGAKAFF. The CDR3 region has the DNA TGTGCCAGTAGTTTTGGGGGCGCGAAAGCTTTCTTT. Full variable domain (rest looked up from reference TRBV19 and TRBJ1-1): DGGITQSPKYLFRKEGQNVTLSCEQNLNHDAMYWYRQDPGQGLRLIYYSQIVNDFQKGDIAEGYSVSREKKESFPLTVTSAQKNPTAFYLCASSFGGAKAFFGQGTRLTVV.

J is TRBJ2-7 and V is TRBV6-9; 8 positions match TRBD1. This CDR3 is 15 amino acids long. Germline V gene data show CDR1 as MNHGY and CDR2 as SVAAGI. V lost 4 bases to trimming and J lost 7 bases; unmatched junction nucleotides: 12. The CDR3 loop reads CASSSNGQGKEEQYF. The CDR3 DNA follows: TGTGCCAGCAGTTCCAACGGACAGGGTAAGGAGGAGCAGTACTTC.

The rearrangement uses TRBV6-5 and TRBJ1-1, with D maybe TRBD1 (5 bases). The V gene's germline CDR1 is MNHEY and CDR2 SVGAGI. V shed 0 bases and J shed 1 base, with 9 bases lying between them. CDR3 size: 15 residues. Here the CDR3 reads CASSYSPGQNTEAFF. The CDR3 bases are TGTGCCAGCAGTTACTCCCCAGGGCAGAACACTGAAGCTTTCTTT.

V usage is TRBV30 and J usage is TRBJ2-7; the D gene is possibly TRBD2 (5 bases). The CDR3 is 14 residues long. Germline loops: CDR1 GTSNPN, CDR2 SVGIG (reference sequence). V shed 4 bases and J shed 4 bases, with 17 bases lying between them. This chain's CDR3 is CAWTPAGERYEQYF. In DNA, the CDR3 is TGTGCCTGGACCCCGGCCGGGGAGAGGTACGAGCAGTACTTC.

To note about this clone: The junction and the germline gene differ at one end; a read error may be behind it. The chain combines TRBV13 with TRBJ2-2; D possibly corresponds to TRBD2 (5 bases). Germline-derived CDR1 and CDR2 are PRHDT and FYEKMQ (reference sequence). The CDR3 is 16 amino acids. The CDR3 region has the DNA TGTGCCAGCACCTTAAGACGGGCGGGGAACACCGGGGAGCTGTTTTTT. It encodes CASTLRRAGNTGELFF.

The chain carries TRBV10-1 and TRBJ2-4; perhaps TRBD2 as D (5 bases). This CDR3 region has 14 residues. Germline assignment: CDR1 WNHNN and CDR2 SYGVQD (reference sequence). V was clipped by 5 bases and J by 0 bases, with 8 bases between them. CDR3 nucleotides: TGCGCCAGCAGTACTAGTTTAGCCAAAAACATTCAGTACTTC. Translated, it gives CASSTSLAKNIQYF.

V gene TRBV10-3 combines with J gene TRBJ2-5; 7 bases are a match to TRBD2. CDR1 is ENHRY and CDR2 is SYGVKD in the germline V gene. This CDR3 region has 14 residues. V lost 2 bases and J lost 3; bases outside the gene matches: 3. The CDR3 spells CAISEGGSKETQYF. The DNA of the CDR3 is TGTGCCATCAGTGAGGGCGGGAGCAAAGAGACCCAGTACTTC.

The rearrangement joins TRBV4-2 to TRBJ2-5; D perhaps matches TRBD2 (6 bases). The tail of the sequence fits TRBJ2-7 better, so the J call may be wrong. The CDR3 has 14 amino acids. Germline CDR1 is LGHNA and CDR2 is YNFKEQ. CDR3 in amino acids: CASSQERGGYEQYF. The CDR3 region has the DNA TGTGCCAGCAGCCAAGAGCGGGGAGGCTACGAGCAGTACTTC.

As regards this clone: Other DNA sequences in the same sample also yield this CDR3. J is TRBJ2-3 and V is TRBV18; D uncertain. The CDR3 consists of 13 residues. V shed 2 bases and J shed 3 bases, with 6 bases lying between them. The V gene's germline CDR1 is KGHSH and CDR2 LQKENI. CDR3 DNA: TGTGCCAGCTCACCATTGGGAACAGATACGCAGTATTTT. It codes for CASSPLGTDTQYF.

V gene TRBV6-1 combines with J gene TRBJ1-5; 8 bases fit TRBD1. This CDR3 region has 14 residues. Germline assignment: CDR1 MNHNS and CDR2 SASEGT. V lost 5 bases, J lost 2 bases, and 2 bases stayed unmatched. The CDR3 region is CASSIQGGNQPQHF. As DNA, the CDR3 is TGTGCCAGCAGTATACAGGGGGGCAATCAGCCCCAGCATTTT.

The CDR3 DNA follows: TGTGCCAGCAGTGAAGGGGCAGCAAAGTTTAATTCACCCCTCCACTTT. It encodes CASSEGAAKFNSPLHF. V gene TRBV2 combines with J gene TRBJ1-6; D unresolved. Germline values: CDR1 SNHLY, CDR2 FYNNEI. This CDR3 is 16 amino acids long. The ends were cut back, 1 base at V and 6 bases at J, with 13 bases in the middle.

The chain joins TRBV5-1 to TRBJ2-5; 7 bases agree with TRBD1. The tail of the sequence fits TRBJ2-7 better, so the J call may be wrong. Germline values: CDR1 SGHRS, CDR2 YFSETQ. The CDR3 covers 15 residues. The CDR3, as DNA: TGCGCCAGCAGCTTGGAATGGGACAGATCCTACGAGCAGTACTTC. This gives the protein CASSLEWDRSYEQYF.

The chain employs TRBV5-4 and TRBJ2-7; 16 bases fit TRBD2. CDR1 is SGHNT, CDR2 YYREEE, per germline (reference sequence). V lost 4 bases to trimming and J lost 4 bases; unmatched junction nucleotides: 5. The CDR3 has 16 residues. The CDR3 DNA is TGTGCCAGCAGCCGGGGACTAGCGGGAGGGGGGTACGAGCAGTACTTC. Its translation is CASSRGLAGGGYEQYF.

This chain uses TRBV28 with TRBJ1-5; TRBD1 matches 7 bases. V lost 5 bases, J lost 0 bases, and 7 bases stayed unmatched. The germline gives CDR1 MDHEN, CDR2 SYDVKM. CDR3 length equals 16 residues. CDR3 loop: CASSPLGTDSNQPQHF. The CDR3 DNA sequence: TGTGCCAGCAGTCCCCTCGGGACAGATAGCAATCAGCCCCAGCATTTT.

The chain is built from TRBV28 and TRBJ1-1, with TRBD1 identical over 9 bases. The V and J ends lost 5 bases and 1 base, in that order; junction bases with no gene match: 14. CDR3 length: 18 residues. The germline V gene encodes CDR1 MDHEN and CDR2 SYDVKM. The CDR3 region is CASSLRDRAIRRNTEAFF. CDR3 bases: TGTGCCAGCAGTCTCCGGGACAGGGCGATCCGAAGGAACACTGAAGCTTTCTTT.

The CDR3 region is CASSQRQGEYGYTF. For the CDR3, the DNA is TGTGCCAGCAGTCAAAGACAGGGCGAGTATGGCTACACCTTC. This chain connects TRBV6-4 to TRBJ1-2; 7 bases line up with TRBD1. The trim removed 5 bases at V and 5 bases at J, leaving 8 bases unmatched. Per germline, CDR1 MRHNA and CDR2 SNTAGT. This CDR3 spans 14 amino acids.

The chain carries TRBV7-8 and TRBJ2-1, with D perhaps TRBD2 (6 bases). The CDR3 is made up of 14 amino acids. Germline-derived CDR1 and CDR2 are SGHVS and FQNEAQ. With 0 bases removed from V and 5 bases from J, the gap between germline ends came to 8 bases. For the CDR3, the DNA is TGTGCCAGCAGCTTAGCCGGGACTCACAATGAGCAGTTCTTC. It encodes CASSLAGTHNEQFF.